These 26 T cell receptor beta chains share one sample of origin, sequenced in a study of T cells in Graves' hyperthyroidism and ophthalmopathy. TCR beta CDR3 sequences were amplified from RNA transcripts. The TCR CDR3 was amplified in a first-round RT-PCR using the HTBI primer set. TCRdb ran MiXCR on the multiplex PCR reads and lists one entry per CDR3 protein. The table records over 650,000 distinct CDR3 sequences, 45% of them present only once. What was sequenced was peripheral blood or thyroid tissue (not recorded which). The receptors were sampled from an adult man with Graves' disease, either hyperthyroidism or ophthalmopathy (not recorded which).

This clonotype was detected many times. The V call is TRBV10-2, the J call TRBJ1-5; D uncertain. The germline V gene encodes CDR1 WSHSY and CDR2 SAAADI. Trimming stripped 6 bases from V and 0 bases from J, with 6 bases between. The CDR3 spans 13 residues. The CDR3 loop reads CASSPNSNQPQHF. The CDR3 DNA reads TGCGCCAGCAGCCCAAATAGCAATCAGCCCCAGCATTTT.

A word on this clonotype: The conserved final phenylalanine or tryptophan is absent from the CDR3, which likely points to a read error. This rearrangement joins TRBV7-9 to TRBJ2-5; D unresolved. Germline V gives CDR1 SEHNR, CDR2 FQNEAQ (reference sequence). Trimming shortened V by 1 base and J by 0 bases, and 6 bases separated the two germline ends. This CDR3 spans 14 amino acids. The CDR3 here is CASSLGGHQETQYL. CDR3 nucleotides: TGTGCCAGCAGCTTAGGTGGGCACCAAGAGACCCAGTACTTA.

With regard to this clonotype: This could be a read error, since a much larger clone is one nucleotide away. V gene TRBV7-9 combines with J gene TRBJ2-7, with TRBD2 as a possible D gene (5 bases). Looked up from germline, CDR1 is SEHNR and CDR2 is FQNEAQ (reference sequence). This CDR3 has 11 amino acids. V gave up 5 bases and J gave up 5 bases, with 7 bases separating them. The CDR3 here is CASSPGNEQYF. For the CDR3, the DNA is TGTGCCAGCAGCCCCGGGAACGAGCAGTACTTC.

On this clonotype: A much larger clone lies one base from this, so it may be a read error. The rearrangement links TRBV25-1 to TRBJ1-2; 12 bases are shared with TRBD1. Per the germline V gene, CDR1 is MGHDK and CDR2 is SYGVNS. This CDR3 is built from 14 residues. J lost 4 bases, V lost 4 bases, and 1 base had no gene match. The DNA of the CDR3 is TGTGCCAGCAGTGGGGGACAGGGGGCCTATGGCTACACCTTC. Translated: CASSGGQGAYGYTF.

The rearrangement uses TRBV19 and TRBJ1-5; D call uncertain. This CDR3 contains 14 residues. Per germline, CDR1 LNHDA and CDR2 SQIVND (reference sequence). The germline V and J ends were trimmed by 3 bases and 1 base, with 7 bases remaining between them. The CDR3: CASSISASNQPQHF. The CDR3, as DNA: TGTGCCAGTAGTATTTCCGCCAGCAATCAGCCCCAGCATTTT.

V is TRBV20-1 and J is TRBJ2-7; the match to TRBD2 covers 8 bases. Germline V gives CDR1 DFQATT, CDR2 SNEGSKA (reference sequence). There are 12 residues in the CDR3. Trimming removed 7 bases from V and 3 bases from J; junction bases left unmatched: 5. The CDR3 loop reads CSDRLARYEQYF. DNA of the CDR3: TGCAGTGACCGACTAGCGCGCTACGAGCAGTACTTC.

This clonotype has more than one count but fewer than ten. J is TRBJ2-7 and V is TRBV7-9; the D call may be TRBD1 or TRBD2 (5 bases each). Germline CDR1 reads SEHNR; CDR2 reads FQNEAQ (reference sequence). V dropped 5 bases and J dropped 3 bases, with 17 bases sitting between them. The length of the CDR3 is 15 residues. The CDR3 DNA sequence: TGTGCCAGCAGCCTAGGACCCCTGAGGGGCTACGAGCAGTACTTC. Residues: CASSLGPLRGYEQYF.

The CDR3 spells CASSYSGGSQETQYF. The CDR3 bases are TGTGCCAGCAGTTACTCAGGGGGGTCCCAAGAGACCCAGTACTTC. The rearrangement uses TRBV6-5 and TRBJ2-5; D is perhaps TRBD1 or TRBD2 (6 bases each). Germline V gives CDR1 MNHEY, CDR2 SVGAGI. This CDR3 is 15 amino acids long. Trimming took off 0 bases at V and 1 base at J, with 9 bases between the two ends.

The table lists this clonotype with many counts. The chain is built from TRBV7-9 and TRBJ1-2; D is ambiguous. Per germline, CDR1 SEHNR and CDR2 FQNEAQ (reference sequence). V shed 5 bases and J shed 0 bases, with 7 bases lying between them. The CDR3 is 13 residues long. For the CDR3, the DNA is TGTGCCAGCAGCCGGTCCGCTAACTATGGCTACACCTTC. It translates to CASSRSANYGYTF.

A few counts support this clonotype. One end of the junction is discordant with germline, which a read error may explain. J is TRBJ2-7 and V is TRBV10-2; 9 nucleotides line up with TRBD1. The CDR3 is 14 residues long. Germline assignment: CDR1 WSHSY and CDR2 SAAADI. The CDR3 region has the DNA TGTGCCAGCAGTGACAGGGGGACTTTTCGCGAGCAGTACTTC. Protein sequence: CASSDRGTFREQYF.

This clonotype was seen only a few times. This CDR3 reads CASSSQGIANYGYTF. CDR3 DNA sequence: TGCGCCAGCAGCTCACAGGGGATCGCTAACTATGGCTACACCTTC. This rearrangement joins TRBV5-1 to TRBJ1-2, with TRBD1 matching over 7 bases. Looked up from germline, CDR1 is SGHRS and CDR2 is YFSETQ. The CDR3 has 15 amino acids. The V gene end was trimmed by 3 bases and the J gene end by 0 bases; junction bases not matched to a gene: 5.

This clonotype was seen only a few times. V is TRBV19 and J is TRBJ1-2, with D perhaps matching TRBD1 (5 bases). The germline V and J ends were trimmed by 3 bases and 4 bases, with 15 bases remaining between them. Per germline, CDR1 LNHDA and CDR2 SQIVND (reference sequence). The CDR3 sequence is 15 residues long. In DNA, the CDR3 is TGTGCCAGTAGTATCGGTGGGGCTCGAGGCTATGGCTACACCTTC. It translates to CASSIGGARGYGYTF. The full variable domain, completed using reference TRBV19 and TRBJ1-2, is DGGITQSPKYLFRKEGQNVTLSCEQNLNHDAMYWYRQDPGQGLRLIYYSQIVNDFQKGDIAEGYSVSREKKESFPLTVTSAQKNPTAFYLCASSIGGARGYGYTFGSGTRLTVV.

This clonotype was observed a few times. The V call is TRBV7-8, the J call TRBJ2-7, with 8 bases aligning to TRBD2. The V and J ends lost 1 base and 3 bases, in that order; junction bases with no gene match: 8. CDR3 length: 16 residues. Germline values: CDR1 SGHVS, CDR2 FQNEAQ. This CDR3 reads CASSLGTSGALYEQYF. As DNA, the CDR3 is TGTGCCAGCAGCTTAGGCACTAGCGGAGCACTCTACGAGCAGTACTTC.

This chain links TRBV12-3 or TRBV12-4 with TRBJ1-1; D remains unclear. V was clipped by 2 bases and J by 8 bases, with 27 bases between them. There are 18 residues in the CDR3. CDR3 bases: TGTGCCAGCAGTTTATGGAGGGATTTCCCCTTGATCCTGAAAGAAGCTTTCTTT. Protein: CASSLWRDFPLILKEAFF.

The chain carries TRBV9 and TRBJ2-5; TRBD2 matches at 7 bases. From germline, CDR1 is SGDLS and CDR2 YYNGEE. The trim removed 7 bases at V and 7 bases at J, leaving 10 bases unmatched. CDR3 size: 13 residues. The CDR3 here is CASGPPGRVTQYF. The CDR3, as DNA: TGTGCCAGCGGCCCACCAGGGAGGGTGACCCAGTACTTC. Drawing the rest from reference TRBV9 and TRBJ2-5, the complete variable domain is DSGVTQTPKHLITATGQRVTLRCSPRSGDLSVYWYQQSLDQGLQFLIQYYNGEERAKGNILERFSAQQFPDLHSELNLSSLELGDSALYFCASGPPGRVTQYFGPGTRLLVL.

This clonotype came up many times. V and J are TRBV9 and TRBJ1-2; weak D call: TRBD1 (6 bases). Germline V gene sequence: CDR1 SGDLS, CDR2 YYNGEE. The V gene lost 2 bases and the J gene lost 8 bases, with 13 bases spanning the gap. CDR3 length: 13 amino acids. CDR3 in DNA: TGTGCCAGCAGCGTGGACAGAGCAGGGGGCTACACCTTC. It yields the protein CASSVDRAGGYTF.

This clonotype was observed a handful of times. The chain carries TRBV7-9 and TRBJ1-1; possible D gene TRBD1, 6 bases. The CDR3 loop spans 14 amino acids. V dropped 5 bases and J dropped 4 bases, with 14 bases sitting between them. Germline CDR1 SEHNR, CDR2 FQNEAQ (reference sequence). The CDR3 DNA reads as TGTGCCAGCAGCATCTCTGGACAGAGCACTGAAGCTTTCTTT. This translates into CASSISGQSTEAFF.

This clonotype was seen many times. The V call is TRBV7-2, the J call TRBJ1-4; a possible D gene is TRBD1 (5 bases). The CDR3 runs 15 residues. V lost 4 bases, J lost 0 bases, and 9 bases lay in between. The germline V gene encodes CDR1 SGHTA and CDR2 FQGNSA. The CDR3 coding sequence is TGTGCCAGCAGCTCGCAGGGAGCAACTAATGAAAAACTGTTTTTT. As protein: CASSSQGATNEKLFF.

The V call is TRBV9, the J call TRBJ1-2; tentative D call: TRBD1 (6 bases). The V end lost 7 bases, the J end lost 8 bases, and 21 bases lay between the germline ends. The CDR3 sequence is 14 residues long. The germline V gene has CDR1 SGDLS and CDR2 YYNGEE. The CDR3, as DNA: TGTGCCAGCGGTCAAAGGGGGGCTCATGGCGGCTACACCTTC. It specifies CASGQRGAHGGYTF.

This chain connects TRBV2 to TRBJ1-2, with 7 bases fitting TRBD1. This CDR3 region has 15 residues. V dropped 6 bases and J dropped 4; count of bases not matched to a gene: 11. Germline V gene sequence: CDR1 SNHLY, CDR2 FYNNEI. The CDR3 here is CASSRRKDRIYGYTF. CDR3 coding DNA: TGTGCCAGCAGCCGAAGAAAGGACAGGATCTATGGCTACACCTTC. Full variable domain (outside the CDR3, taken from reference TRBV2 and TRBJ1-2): EPEVTQTPSHQVTQMGQEVILRCVPISNHLYFYWYRQILGQKVEFLVSFYNNEISEKSEIFDDQFSVERPDGSNFTLKIRSTKLEDSAMYFCASSRRKDRIYGYTFGSGTRLTVV.

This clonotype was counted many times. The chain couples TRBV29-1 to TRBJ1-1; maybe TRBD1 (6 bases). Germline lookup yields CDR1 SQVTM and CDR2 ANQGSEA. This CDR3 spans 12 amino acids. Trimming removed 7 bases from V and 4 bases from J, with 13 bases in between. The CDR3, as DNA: TGCAGCGCGCAACAGGGCCCCACTGAAGCTTTCTTT. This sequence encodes CSAQQGPTEAFF.

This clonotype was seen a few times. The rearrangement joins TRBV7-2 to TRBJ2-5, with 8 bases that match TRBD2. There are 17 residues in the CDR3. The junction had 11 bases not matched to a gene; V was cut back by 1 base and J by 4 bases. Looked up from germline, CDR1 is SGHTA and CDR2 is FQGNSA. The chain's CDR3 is CASSLEGVAGQRETQYF. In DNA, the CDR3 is TGTGCCAGCAGCTTAGAAGGGGTAGCGGGACAACGAGAGACCCAGTACTTC.

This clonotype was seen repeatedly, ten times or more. CDR3 sequence (DNA): TGTGCCACCAGTGAAGGACAGGAGACTGAAAAACTGTTTTTT. Translated, it gives CATSEGQETEKLFF. The chain carries TRBV24-1 and TRBJ1-4; the match to TRBD1 covers 7 bases. J gave up 7 bases and V 4 bases, and 5 bases lay outside the gene matches. Germline V CDR1 and CDR2: KGHDR, SFDVKD. The CDR3 totals 14 residues.

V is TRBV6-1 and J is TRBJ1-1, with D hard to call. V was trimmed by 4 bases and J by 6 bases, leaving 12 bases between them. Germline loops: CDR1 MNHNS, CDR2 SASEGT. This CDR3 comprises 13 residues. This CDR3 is CASSASVGAEAFF. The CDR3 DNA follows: TGTGCCAGCAGTGCATCCGTGGGCGCTGAAGCTTTCTTT.

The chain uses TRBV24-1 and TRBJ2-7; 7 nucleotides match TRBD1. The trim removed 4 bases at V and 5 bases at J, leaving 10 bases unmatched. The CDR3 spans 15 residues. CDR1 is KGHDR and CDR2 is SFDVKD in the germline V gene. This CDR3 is CATSDPGTENNEQYF. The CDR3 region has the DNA TGTGCCACCAGTGACCCCGGGACAGAAAATAACGAGCAGTACTTC.

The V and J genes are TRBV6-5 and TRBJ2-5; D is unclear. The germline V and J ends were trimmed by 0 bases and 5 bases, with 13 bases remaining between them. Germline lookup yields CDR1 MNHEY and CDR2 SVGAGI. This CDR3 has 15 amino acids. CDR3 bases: TGTGCCAGCAGTTACTCAATACAAGCTCGGGAGACCCAGTACTTC. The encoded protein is CASSYSIQARETQYF.